A single sample is the source of the 19 T cell receptor beta chains below, sequenced in a study of CD8 T cells in ankylosing spondylitis. Using its own MiXCR run on the 5' RACE reads, TCRdb lists one record per CDR3 protein. The sample holds 350,000 to 400,000 distinct CDR3 sequences, 20% seen once. The material sequenced was blood, either unsorted or a sorted T cell fraction (not recorded which). These receptors were taken from a male donor with ankylosing spondylitis or in good health (not recorded which).

The chain employs TRBV4-2 and TRBJ2-1; D call uncertain. CDR3 size: 17 residues. Germline values: CDR1 LGHNA, CDR2 YNFKEQ. Trimming stripped 1 base from V and 0 bases from J, with 13 bases between. This CDR3 is CASSQGPGSSSYNEQFF. The CDR3 nucleotides read TGTGCCAGCAGCCAAGGCCCCGGCTCTAGCTCCTACAATGAGCAGTTCTTC.

This clonotype was detected only a few times. The chain links TRBV12-3 or TRBV12-4 to TRBJ2-1, with 8 bases matching TRBD2. The CDR3 has 15 residues. Losses at the gene ends were 6 bases for V and 3 bases for J; bases not matched to a gene: 7. The DNA of the CDR3 is TGTGCCAGCAGAGCCAGCGGGGGCGACTACAATGAGCAGTTCTTC. This encodes CASRASGGDYNEQFF.

In its sample, this clonotype was seen many times. The chain recombines TRBV2 with TRBJ2-1, with D possibly matching TRBD2 (6 bases). The CDR3 sequence is 12 residues long. V lost 4 bases, J lost 10 bases, and 11 bases lay in between. Germline CDR1 reads SNHLY; CDR2 reads FYNNEI. The CDR3 is CASSVDREEQFF. For the CDR3, the DNA is TGTGCCAGCAGTGTTGACCGGGAGGAGCAGTTCTTC.

This clonotype was observed a few times. The chain employs TRBV7-9 and TRBJ2-3, with D maybe TRBD1 (5 bases). Germline V gives CDR1 SEHNR, CDR2 FQNEAQ (reference sequence). This CDR3 contains 15 residues. V lost 5 bases and J lost 4, with 16 bases in between. CDR3: CASSLRVPESDTQYF. The DNA of the CDR3 is TGTGCCAGCAGCCTCAGGGTCCCCGAATCAGATACGCAGTATTTT.

The chain couples TRBV6-1 to TRBJ2-1; D perhaps matches TRBD1 (6 bases). Trimming shortened V by 8 bases and J by 5 bases, and 16 bases separated the two germline ends. Germline V lookup: CDR1 MNHNS, CDR2 SASEGT. CDR3 length: 14 residues. The CDR3, as DNA: TGTGCCAGCCGCCTCCGGGACATCAACAATGAGCAGTTCTTC. It codes for CASRLRDINNEQFF.

This clonotype was observed once. The rearrangement joins TRBV11-2 to TRBJ2-7; 8 nucleotides match TRBD2. The CDR3 runs to 15 residues. The J segment lost 2 bases and the V segment lost 4 bases, leaving 7 bases of the junction unmatched. CDR1 SGHAT and CDR2 FQNNGV come from the germline V gene. CDR3 DNA sequence: TGTGCCAGCAGCTACTATAGCGGGGACACCTACGAGCAGTACTTC. It translates to CASSYYSGDTYEQYF.

This clonotype appeared a few times. The CDR3: CASSFDEGGEQFF. The CDR3 DNA is TGTGCCAGCAGCTTTGACGAGGGGGGTGAGCAGTTCTTC. This rearrangement joins TRBV7-8 to TRBJ2-1; tentatively, D is TRBD1 or TRBD2 (6 bases each). Trimming took off 3 bases at V and 9 bases at J, with 12 bases between the two ends. CDR1 SGHVS and CDR2 FQNEAQ come from the germline V gene. The CDR3 sequence is 13 residues long.

This clonotype appeared a few times. The chain has TRBV20-1 and TRBJ2-7; D possibly corresponds to TRBD2 (7 bases). The CDR3 extends over 16 amino acids. Per germline, CDR1 DFQATT and CDR2 SNEGSKA (reference sequence). Trimming pared 3 bases from V and 2 bases from J, leaving 20 bases between. The CDR3 reads CSASARGRGPPYEQYF. The CDR3 coding sequence is TGCAGTGCTAGCGCCCGCGGGCGGGGGCCACCCTACGAGCAGTACTTC.

The chain carries TRBV6-5 and TRBJ1-6, with unresolved D. The CDR3 contains 17 residues. V gave up 0 bases and J gave up 7 bases, with 16 bases separating them. The germline gives CDR1 MNHEY, CDR2 SVGAGI. CDR3 bases: TGTGCCAGCAGTTACTCGCGGTGGAGGGTAGAGAATTCACCCCTCCACTTT. Protein sequence: CASSYSRWRVENSPLHF.

The CDR3 DNA is TGTGCCAGCACCCTAGGGTGGGGGGGGGCCTACAATGAGCAGTTCTTC. This translates into CASTLGWGGAYNEQFF. This rearrangement joins TRBV11-2 to TRBJ2-1; 7 bases are a match to TRBD2. The trim removed 7 bases at V and 2 bases at J, leaving 11 bases unmatched. The CDR3 sequence is 16 residues long. Looked up from germline, CDR1 is SGHAT and CDR2 is FQNNGV.

This clonotype was seen a handful of times. The chain carries TRBV11-2 and TRBJ2-3, with TRBD1 matching over 7 bases. V was clipped by 5 bases and J by 1 base; unmatched bases: 18. The length of the CDR3 is 19 residues. CDR1 and CDR2 (germline): SGHAT, FQNNGV. This CDR3 is CASSPLFGYTGTGTDTQYF. The CDR3 DNA reads TGTGCCAGCAGCCCTTTGTTTGGCTATACAGGGACAGGCACAGATACGCAGTATTTT. The whole variable domain, filled in from reference TRBV11-2 and TRBJ2-3, reads EAGVAQSPRYKIIEKRQSVAFWCNPISGHATLYWYQQILGQGPKLLIQFQNNGVVDDSQLPKDRFSAERLKGVDSTLKIQPAKLEDSAVYLCASSPLFGYTGTGTDTQYFGPGTRLTVL.

This chain uses TRBV27 with TRBJ2-1; D gene ambiguous. Germline V gives CDR1 MNHEY, CDR2 SMNVEV (reference sequence). The CDR3 sequence is 15 residues long. The V end lost 8 bases, the J end lost 0 bases, and 14 bases lay between the germline ends. DNA for the CDR3: TGTGCCAGCCGCATAGCTGCAGTCTCCTACAATGAGCAGTTCTTC. This sequence encodes CASRIAAVSYNEQFF.

This clonotype was picked up a small number of times. The J gene is TRBJ2-7, the V gene TRBV15, with 7 nucleotides matching TRBD2. Germline values: CDR1 LNHNV, CDR2 YYDKDF (reference sequence). The CDR3 sequence is 13 residues long. V lost 5 bases, J lost 3 bases, and 4 bases stayed unmatched. The CDR3 loop reads CATSSRGVYEQYF. In nucleotides, the CDR3 is TGTGCCACCAGCTCCCGGGGGGTCTACGAGCAGTACTTC.

The chain combines TRBV6-1 with TRBJ2-7; tentative D call: TRBD1 (7 bases). The V end lost 6 bases, the J end lost 6 bases, and 33 bases lay between the germline ends. The germline V gene has CDR1 MNHNS and CDR2 SASEGT. The CDR3 contains 19 residues. This CDR3 reads CASRELKWRDSPPTCEQYF. DNA for the CDR3: TGTGCCAGCAGGGAACTAAAATGGAGGGACAGTCCACCCACATGCGAGCAGTACTTC.

The gene calls are TRBV11-2 and TRBJ2-1, with TRBD2 identical over 14 bases. The CDR3 contains 17 residues. Looked up from germline, CDR1 is SGHAT and CDR2 is FQNNGV. V lost 7 bases and J lost 3; bases outside the gene matches: 8. In DNA form, the CDR3 reads TGTGCCAGCATACAGGGGACTAGCGGGGGAGTCTACAATGAGCAGTTCTTC. Protein product: CASIQGTSGGVYNEQFF.

This clonotype was seen only a few times. The V gene is TRBV11-2, the J gene TRBJ2-3; TRBD2 might be the D (6 bases). The germline V gene encodes CDR1 SGHAT and CDR2 FQNNGV. CDR3 length: 17 amino acids. The V end was cut by 4 bases, the J end by 3 bases, with 20 bases between. CDR3 protein: CASSSSWGRSMTDTQYF. In nucleotides, the CDR3 is TGTGCCAGCAGCTCTTCTTGGGGGAGGTCTATGACAGATACGCAGTATTTT.

The table lists this clonotype with a few counts. The CDR3 loop is CASSPLQVLNEQFF. In nucleotides, the CDR3 is TGTGCCAGCAGTCCGCTACAGGTCCTCAATGAGCAGTTCTTC. The rearrangement links TRBV12-3 or TRBV12-4 to TRBJ2-1; D possibly corresponds to TRBD1 (5 bases). V was clipped by 5 bases and J by 6 bases, with 14 bases between them. This CDR3 has 14 amino acids.

This clonotype was seen more than once but under ten times. The gene calls are TRBV12-3 or TRBV12-4 and TRBJ2-5; tentatively, D is TRBD1 or TRBD2 (5 bases each). Trimming pared 0 bases from V and 4 bases from J, leaving 15 bases between. The CDR3 covers 16 residues. CDR3 sequence (DNA): TGTGCCAGCAGTTTAGCGATAGGGACCCCTCCAGAGACCCAGTACTTC. It codes for CASSLAIGTPPETQYF.

This clonotype was detected a few times. The J gene is TRBJ2-1, the V gene TRBV7-8, with TRBD2 identical over 10 bases. CDR1 SGHVS and CDR2 FQNEAQ come from the germline V gene. The ends lost 3 bases at V and 9 bases at J; junction bases unmatched: 5. The CDR3 loop spans 14 amino acids. In DNA, the CDR3 is TGTGCCAGCAGCTTCCCGGGACTAGCGAGTGAGCAGTTCTTC. Protein: CASSFPGLASEQFF.